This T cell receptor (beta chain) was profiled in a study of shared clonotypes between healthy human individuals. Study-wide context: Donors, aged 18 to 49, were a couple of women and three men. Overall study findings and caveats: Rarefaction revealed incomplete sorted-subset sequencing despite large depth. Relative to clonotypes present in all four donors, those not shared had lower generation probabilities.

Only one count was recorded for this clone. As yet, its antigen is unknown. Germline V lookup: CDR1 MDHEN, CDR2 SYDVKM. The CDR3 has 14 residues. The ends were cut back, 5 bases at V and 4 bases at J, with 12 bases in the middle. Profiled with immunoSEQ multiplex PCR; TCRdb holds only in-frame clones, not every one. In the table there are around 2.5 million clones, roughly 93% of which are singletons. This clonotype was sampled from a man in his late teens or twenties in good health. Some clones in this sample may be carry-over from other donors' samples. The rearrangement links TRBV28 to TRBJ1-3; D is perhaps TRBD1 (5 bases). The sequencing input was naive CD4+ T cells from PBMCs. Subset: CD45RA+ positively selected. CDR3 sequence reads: CASSERGKGNTIYF. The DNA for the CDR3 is TGTGCCAGCAGTGAAAGGGGAAAAGGAAACACCATATATTTT.